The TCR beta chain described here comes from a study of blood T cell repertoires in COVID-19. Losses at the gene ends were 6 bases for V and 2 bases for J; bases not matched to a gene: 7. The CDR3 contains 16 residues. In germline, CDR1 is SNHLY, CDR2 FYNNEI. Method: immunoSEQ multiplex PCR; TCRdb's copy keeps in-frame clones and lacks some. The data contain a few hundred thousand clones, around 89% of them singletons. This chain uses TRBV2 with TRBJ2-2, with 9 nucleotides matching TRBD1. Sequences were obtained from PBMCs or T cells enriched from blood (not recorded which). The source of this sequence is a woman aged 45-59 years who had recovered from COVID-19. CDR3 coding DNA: TGTGCCAGCAGCAAACAGGGGGCAGGAAACACCGGGGAGCTGTTTTTT. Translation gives CASSKQGAGNTGELFF.